These 22 T cell receptor beta chains share one sample of origin, sequenced in a study of blood T cells in healthy people across ages. Combining a sample-barcoded 5' primer with a J-beta primer mix, a second PCR ran for roughly 6 to 12 cycles. A single record per CDR3 protein comes from TCRdb applying MiXCR to the 5' RACE reads. The table records 800,000 to 950,000 distinct CDR3 sequences, about 48% of them present only once. Sequencing was done on a sample of blood. The receptor source for this set is a man aged 25-45 years in good health.

This clonotype showed up just a few times. This sequence joins TRBV6-5 and TRBJ2-2, with TRBD1 identical over 9 bases. Germline trimming cut 10 bases from V and 0 bases from J; bases unmatched to any gene: 6. CDR1 is MNHEY, CDR2 SVGAGI, per germline. This CDR3 region has 15 residues. The CDR3 bases are TGTGCCACGTGGGACAGGGACTCGAACACCGGGGAGCTGTTTTTT. This translates into CATWDRDSNTGELFF.

This clonotype was seen more than once but under ten times. In DNA, the CDR3 is TGTGCCAGCAGTGGAGATAGGAGCAATCAGCCCCAGCATTTT. This codes for CASSGDRSNQPQHF. The rearrangement links TRBV2 to TRBJ1-5; the D is unclear. Germline V CDR1 and CDR2: SNHLY, FYNNEI. The CDR3 has 14 residues. Trimming removed 4 bases from V and 1 base from J, with 8 bases in between.

As concerns this clonotype: A much larger clone lies one base from this, so it may be a read error. The J gene is TRBJ1-6, the V gene TRBV6-1; TRBD1 is a possible D gene (5 bases). This CDR3 has 14 residues. Germline V gene sequence: CDR1 MNHNS, CDR2 SASEGT. The V and J ends lost 1 base and 7 bases respectively, with 8 bases between them. DNA of the CDR3: TGTGCCAGCAGTGAAGGATGGGGGAATTCACCCCTCCACTTT. Translation gives CASSEGWGNSPLHF.

This clonotype was seen a few times. The rearrangement joins TRBV6-5 to TRBJ2-1; 9 nucleotides align to TRBD2. The CDR3 runs to 14 residues. The ends lost 9 bases at V and 2 bases at J; junction bases unmatched: 5. Germline values: CDR1 MNHEY, CDR2 SVGAGI. CDR3 protein: CASQRGVTYNEQFF. The DNA of the CDR3 is TGTGCCAGTCAGCGGGGGGTGACCTACAATGAGCAGTTCTTC.

This clonotype occurred a few times. The chain combines TRBV4-3 with TRBJ2-7; D call uncertain. V was pared by 0 bases and J by 5 bases, with 11 bases between. The CDR3 sequence is 14 residues long. Germline V gene lookup returns CDR1 LGHNA and CDR2 YSLEER. CDR3 sequence: CASSQDARSHEQYF. CDR3 coding DNA: TGCGCCAGCAGCCAAGACGCCAGGAGCCACGAGCAGTACTTC.

The chain combines TRBV30 with TRBJ1-2; no reliable D call. V was cut by 4 bases and J by 3 bases, with 9 bases left in between. Germline V CDR1 and CDR2: GTSNPN, SVGIG (reference sequence). This CDR3 contains 12 residues. As DNA, the CDR3 is TGTGCCTGGACCAAGGATTACTATGGCTACACCTTC. This translates into CAWTKDYYGYTF.

This rearrangement joins TRBV10-3 to TRBJ1-2; D ambiguous. The CDR3 covers 13 residues. V was cut by 4 bases and J by 5 bases, with 11 bases left in between. Germline loops: CDR1 ENHRY, CDR2 SYGVKD. The CDR3 region is CAISVEQTYGYTF. The CDR3 nucleotides are TGTGCCATCAGTGTGGAACAGACTTATGGCTACACCTTC.

The chain links TRBV2 to TRBJ2-1; D is tentatively TRBD1 or TRBD2 (6 bases each). This CDR3 is built from 15 residues. Germline V gene data show CDR1 as SNHLY and CDR2 as FYNNEI. Trimming took off 7 bases at V and 7 bases at J, with 20 bases between the two ends. The CDR3 spells CASMVGGRYINEQFF. CDR3 DNA sequence: TGTGCCAGCATGGTCGGGGGCCGGTACATAAATGAGCAGTTCTTC.

The CDR3 region has the DNA TGTGCCAGCAGCTTAGACGACAGGGGGCTTGGAGATACGCAGTATTTT. It specifies CASSLDDRGLGDTQYF. The gene calls are TRBV7-9 and TRBJ2-3; 10 nucleotides match TRBD1. Germline CDR1 reads SEHNR; CDR2 reads FQNEAQ (reference sequence). The CDR3 spans 16 residues. The J segment lost 5 bases and the V segment lost 1 base, leaving 6 bases of the junction unmatched.

The chain recombines TRBV20-1 with TRBJ1-1; possible D gene TRBD1, 5 bases. Looked up from germline, CDR1 is DFQATT and CDR2 is SNEGSKA (reference sequence). The V and J ends lost 6 bases and 4 bases respectively, with 18 bases between them. The CDR3 contains 14 residues. The CDR3 DNA reads as TGCAGTGCCTACCCTACGGGGGGTAGCACTGAAGCTTTCTTT. Translating it yields CSAYPTGGSTEAFF.

CDR3 DNA sequence: TGTGCCTGGCGGGACAGGGCCAGCCAGCCCCAGCATTTT. Protein sequence: CAWRDRASQPQHF. The chain couples TRBV30 to TRBJ1-5, with 9 bases that match TRBD1. The CDR3 sequence is 13 residues long. The V segment lost 5 bases and the J segment 7 bases; nucleotides outside the gene matches: 6. Germline CDR1 GTSNPN, CDR2 SVGIG (reference sequence). Full variable domain (rest looked up from reference TRBV30 and TRBJ1-5): SQTIHQWPATLVQPVGSPLSLECTVEGTSNPNLYWYRQAAGRGLQLLFYSVGIGQISSEVPQNLSASRPQDRQFILSSKKLLLSDSGFYLCAWRDRASQPQHFGDGTRLSIL.

This chain connects TRBV4-1 to TRBJ2-3, with D unclear. The CDR3 is made up of 13 amino acids. V lost 0 bases to trimming and J lost 6 bases, with 7 bases between them. Germline CDR1 reads MGHRA; CDR2 reads YSYEKL. CDR3 bases: TGCGCCAGCAGCCAAGATAAAGTTGATACGCAGTATTTT. Amino acids: CASSQDKVDTQYF.

This clonotype was seen a few times. Possible read error: a much larger clone is one base away. J is TRBJ2-7 and V is TRBV5-1; unclear D gene. The ends were cut back, 4 bases at V and 5 bases at J, with 19 bases in the middle. CDR3 length equals 15 residues. Germline CDR1 SGHRS, CDR2 YFSETQ. This CDR3 is CASSPRADLPDEQYF. The CDR3 coding sequence is TGCGCCAGCAGCCCACGGGCGGACCTTCCGGACGAGCAGTACTTC. The full variable domain, with the rest looked up from reference TRBV5-1 and TRBJ2-7, is KAGVTQTPRYLIKTRGQQVTLSCSPISGHRSVSWYQQTPGQGLQFLFEYFSETQRNKGNFPGRFSGRQFSNSRSEMNVSTLELGDSALYLCASSPRADLPDEQYFGPGTRLTVT.

This clonotype was observed a handful of times. The genes are TRBV20-1 and TRBJ2-1; D assignment may be TRBD1 or TRBD2 (5 bases each). V was pared by 1 base and J by 8 bases, with 12 bases between. The CDR3 covers 13 residues. The germline V gene encodes CDR1 DFQATT and CDR2 SNEGSKA (reference sequence). The CDR3 DNA reads as TGCAGTGCTAGAGCGGTCCCGGGACATGAGCAGTTCTTC. It specifies CSARAVPGHEQFF.

The chain recombines TRBV4-2 with TRBJ2-1; D assignment may be TRBD1 or TRBD2 (5 bases each). Trimming removed 0 bases at V and 8 bases at J, with 11 bases between. The CDR3 spans 14 residues. Germline V gene sequence: CDR1 LGHNA, CDR2 YNFKEQ. CDR3 residues: CASSQEPGDDEQFF. The CDR3 bases are TGTGCCAGCAGCCAAGAGCCTGGGGACGATGAGCAGTTCTTC.

The chain joins TRBV2 to TRBJ1-2; D possibly corresponds to TRBD1 (5 bases). The CDR3 is 14 residues long. Germline CDR1 reads SNHLY; CDR2 reads FYNNEI. V shed 7 bases and J shed 5 bases, with 17 bases lying between them. This CDR3 is CASNKPGPVYGYTF. The CDR3 region has the DNA TGTGCCAGCAATAAGCCGGGACCTGTATATGGCTACACCTTC.

This chain links TRBV7-2 with TRBJ2-2; 8 positions match TRBD2. Per the germline V gene, CDR1 is SGHTA and CDR2 is FQGNSA. The V gene end was trimmed by 5 bases and the J gene end by 0 bases; junction bases not matched to a gene: 5. The CDR3 is 16 amino acids. CDR3 in DNA: TGTGCCAGCAGCCCCCGTAGCGGGGCGAACACCGGGGAGCTGTTTTTT. Translating it yields CASSPRSGANTGELFF.

V and J are TRBV4-1 and TRBJ1-4, with no clear D. The CDR3 contains 16 residues. Trimming shortened V by 4 bases and J by 6 bases, and 18 bases separated the two germline ends. Germline-derived CDR1 and CDR2 are MGHRA and YSYEKL. In DNA form, the CDR3 reads TGCGCCAGCAGCCCGGATCGGCCAGAGATTGATGAAAAACTGTTTTTT. Translation gives CASSPDRPEIDEKLFF.

V is TRBV5-8 and J is TRBJ2-3; the D is unclear. Germline loops: CDR1 SGHTS, CDR2 YDEGEE. The CDR3 has 12 residues. Trimming shortened V by 2 bases and J by 11 bases, and 12 bases separated the two germline ends. Here the CDR3 DNA reads TGTGCCAGCAGCTTCAACACATATATGCAGTATTTT. It specifies CASSFNTYMQYF.

The chain recombines TRBV11-2 with TRBJ2-3, with 9 bases matching TRBD2. Losses at the gene ends were 10 bases for V and 2 bases for J; bases not matched to a gene: 10. The CDR3 has 15 residues. From germline, CDR1 is SGHAT and CDR2 FQNNGV. The CDR3 is CATKRAGGITDTQYF. Written as DNA, the CDR3 is TGTGCCACTAAGAGGGCGGGGGGGATCACAGATACGCAGTATTTT.

The chain is built from TRBV25-1 and TRBJ1-2; perhaps TRBD1 as D (5 bases). Germline values: CDR1 MGHDK, CDR2 SYGVNS. Trimming pared 4 bases from V and 2 bases from J, leaving 17 bases between. The CDR3 extends over 16 amino acids. The CDR3 loop is CASSADLTGPNYGYTF. The CDR3 nucleotides are TGTGCCAGCAGTGCTGATTTGACGGGGCCAAACTATGGCTACACCTTC.

The gene calls are TRBV11-1 and TRBJ2-3, with TRBD2 identical over 8 bases. This CDR3 is 15 amino acids long. The junction had 6 bases not matched to a gene; V was cut back by 0 bases and J by 7 bases. Germline loops: CDR1 SGHAT, CDR2 FQDESV (reference sequence). The CDR3 region is CASSLAAGGGYTQYF. Here the CDR3 DNA reads TGTGCCAGCAGCTTAGCGGCGGGGGGAGGATATACGCAGTATTTT.